These 23 T cell receptor beta chains were all obtained from the same sample, sequenced in a study of cytomegalovirus exposure and HLA in healthy donors. In the PCR, 60 Vbeta and 13 Jbeta primers were used. Generated by immunoSEQ multiplex PCR, the TCRdb table keeps only in-frame clones and is missing some. The sample table sets out more than 45,000 clones. The sample consisted of PBMCs. The origin of the receptors is a male donor in good health and CMV-seronegative.

The chain combines TRBV5-6 with TRBJ1-5; 11 bases are a match to TRBD1. Trimming at V came to 4 bases and at J to 10 bases, leaving 7 bases not matched to a gene. The CDR3 has 14 residues. CDR1 is SGHDT, CDR2 YYEEEE, per germline. In DNA form, the CDR3 reads TGTGCCAGCAGCAGGAAGGGACAGGGGGAACCCCAGCATTTT. This codes for CASSRKGQGEPQHF.

The rearrangement links TRBV5-6 to TRBJ2-3, with 12 bases matching TRBD2. Germline CDR1 is SGHDT and CDR2 is YYEEEE. V dropped 2 bases and J dropped 6; count of bases not matched to a gene: 16. The CDR3 contains 19 residues. CDR3 in DNA: TGTGCCAGCAGCTTTTCCCTTTCCCTACTAGCGGGGGGATCGGATACGCAGTATTTT. Protein sequence: CASSFSLSLLAGGSDTQYF.

The chain combines TRBV11-2 with TRBJ1-1; possible D gene TRBD1, 5 bases. Germline CDR1 and CDR2: SGHAT and FQNNGV. The CDR3 runs to 15 residues. Trimming removed 4 bases from V and 7 bases from J, with 19 bases in between. The CDR3 DNA is TGTGCCAGCAGCTCCGGCCGGGGGAGGGAGGATGAAGCTTTCTTT. Protein product: CASSSGRGREDEAFF.

This sequence joins TRBV11-2 and TRBJ1-2; tentative D call: TRBD1 (5 bases). The germline CDR1 and CDR2 sequences are SGHAT and FQNNGV. Trimming removed 0 bases at V and 8 bases at J, with 16 bases between. The CDR3 covers 15 residues. CDR3 bases: TGTGCCAGCAGCTTAGATCGGGGGGGAGGAGAGGGCTACACCTTC. It specifies CASSLDRGGGEGYTF.

The chain carries TRBV5-4 and TRBJ1-2; 8 bases agree with TRBD1. This CDR3 has 14 amino acids. V shed 3 bases, J shed 8 bases, and the junction held 9 bases outside the gene matches. Looked up from germline, CDR1 is SGHNT and CDR2 is YYREEE (reference sequence). CDR3 sequence: CASSSQTGERGYTF. The CDR3 DNA sequence: TGTGCCAGCAGCTCACAGACAGGGGAGAGAGGCTACACCTTC.

This chain links TRBV28 with TRBJ2-2; 7 bases match TRBD2. This CDR3 has 14 amino acids. Germline-derived CDR1 and CDR2 are MDHEN and SYDVKM. Germline trimming cut 8 bases from V and 0 bases from J; bases unmatched to any gene: 3. As DNA, the CDR3 is TGTGCCAGCCGACTAGCAGCGAACACCGGGGAGCTGTTTTTT. Translating gives CASRLAANTGELFF.

The V call is TRBV7-3, the J call TRBJ2-5; tentative D call: TRBD1 (5 bases). The V end was cut by 5 bases, the J end by 10 bases, with 14 bases between. CDR3 length: 12 residues. The germline gives CDR1 SGHTA, CDR2 FQGTGA. Written as DNA, the CDR3 is TGTGCCAGCAGCCAGCAGGGTGGGGACCAGTACTTC. Translation gives CASSQQGGDQYF.

J is TRBJ2-7 and V is TRBV5-1; a weak D match, TRBD2 (5 bases). The germline V gene encodes CDR1 SGHRS and CDR2 YFSETQ. Trimming took 4 bases from V and 4 from J, leaving 15 bases between them. The CDR3 contains 14 residues. Here the CDR3 reads CASSQTGNFYEQYF. CDR3 DNA: TGCGCCAGCAGCCAAACCGGGAATTTTTACGAGCAGTACTTC.

The J gene is TRBJ2-3, the V gene TRBV2; D call uncertain. Germline V gene lookup returns CDR1 SNHLY and CDR2 FYNNEI. Trimming stripped 2 bases from V and 3 bases from J, with 6 bases between. This CDR3 has 13 amino acids. As DNA, the CDR3 is TGTGCCAGCAGTGAATCTAGGACAGATACGCAGTATTTT. It yields the protein CASSESRTDTQYF.

The chain is built from TRBV28 and TRBJ2-7; D possibly corresponds to TRBD1 (6 bases). The CDR3 covers 15 residues. Trimming took 4 bases from V and 0 from J, leaving 13 bases between them. The germline V gene encodes CDR1 MDHEN and CDR2 SYDVKM. The CDR3 sequence: CASSSHRVSSYEQYF. In DNA form, the CDR3 reads TGTGCCAGCAGTTCCCACAGGGTTTCCTCCTACGAGCAGTACTTC.

This sequence joins TRBV5-8 and TRBJ2-2; weak D call: TRBD2 (5 bases). The CDR3 runs to 15 residues. The V gene lost 4 bases and the J gene lost 4 bases, with 14 bases spanning the gap. Germline loops: CDR1 SGHTS, CDR2 YDEGEE. This chain's CDR3 is CASSPMKGGTGELFF. The CDR3 DNA reads TGTGCCAGCAGCCCGATGAAAGGAGGCACCGGGGAGCTGTTTTTT.

The CDR3 region has the DNA TGTGCCAGCAGCTCCGGACAGGGGAAGGGCCGCTACGAGCAGTACTTC. Amino acid sequence: CASSSGQGKGRYEQYF. The chain combines TRBV13 with TRBJ2-7; 9 bases match TRBD1. CDR3 size: 16 residues. V shed 4 bases and J 3 bases; nucleotides not matched to a gene: 10. CDR1 and CDR2 (germline): PRHDT, FYEKMQ (reference sequence).

The V call is TRBV28, the J call TRBJ2-1; D gene ambiguous. CDR1 is MDHEN, CDR2 SYDVKM, per germline. V lost 4 bases and J lost 5, with 9 bases in between. The length of the CDR3 is 13 residues. CDR3 amino acids: CASSSRVDNEQFF. The CDR3 DNA reads as TGTGCCAGCAGTTCCCGAGTGGACAATGAGCAGTTCTTC.

The rearrangement uses TRBV20-1 and TRBJ1-1; unclear D gene. V was pared by 3 bases and J by 8 bases, with 7 bases between. Germline values: CDR1 DFQATT, CDR2 SNEGSKA (reference sequence). The length of the CDR3 is 10 residues. CDR3 protein: CSARGKEAFF. CDR3 sequence (DNA): TGCAGTGCTAGGGGCAAGGAAGCTTTCTTT.

The genes are TRBV28 and TRBJ1-6; unclear D gene. Trimming left V 7 bases short and J 6 bases short, with 16 bases between. This CDR3 region has 15 residues. Germline CDR1 and CDR2: MDHEN and SYDVKM. The CDR3 reads CASTPGGWSNSPLHF. The CDR3 nucleotides are TGTGCCAGCACTCCGGGAGGTTGGAGTAATTCACCCCTCCACTTT.

This chain joins TRBV28 and TRBJ2-2, with a weak D call TRBD1 (5 bases). Germline values: CDR1 MDHEN, CDR2 SYDVKM. The CDR3 sequence is 15 residues long. V lost 6 bases and J lost 4, with 15 bases in between. CDR3 region: CASSPLVGPTGELFF. DNA of the CDR3: TGTGCCAGCAGCCCCCTAGTGGGGCCCACCGGGGAGCTGTTTTTT.

V and J are TRBV18 and TRBJ1-6; the match to TRBD1 covers 8 bases. CDR3 length: 15 amino acids. Germline V gene lookup returns CDR1 KGHSH and CDR2 LQKENI. Trimming cost V 6 bases and J 8 bases; bases outside gene matches: 9. CDR3 coding DNA: TGTGCCAGCTCCTCTGTAGGGACAGGCGATTCACCCCTCCACTTT. Translating gives CASSSVGTGDSPLHF. The entire variable domain, with the rest obtained from reference TRBV18 and TRBJ1-6, is as follows: NAGVMQNPRHLVRRRGQEARLRCSPMKGHSHVYWYRQLPEEGLKFMVYLQKENIIDESGMPKERFSAEFPKEGPSILRIQQVVRGDSAAYFCASSSVGTGDSPLHFGNGTRLTVT.

This CDR3 is CASSLVGRGDAYEQYF. Here the CDR3 DNA reads TGTGCCAGCAGTTTAGTGGGTCGGGGGGACGCCTACGAGCAGTACTTC. The V gene is TRBV28, the J gene TRBJ2-7; 7 bases are shared with TRBD2. Trimming cost V 2 bases and J 2 bases; bases outside gene matches: 9. The CDR3 contains 16 residues. CDR1 is MDHEN, CDR2 SYDVKM, per germline.

The chain is built from TRBV28 and TRBJ1-2; D ambiguous. This CDR3 spans 13 amino acids. Germline V gene lookup returns CDR1 MDHEN and CDR2 SYDVKM. V lost 8 bases and J 3 bases, leaving 13 bases between the germline ends. The CDR3 DNA reads TGTGCCAGCTTCAGTGTGCTCGACTATGGCTACACCTTC. Its translation is CASFSVLDYGYTF.

The chain has TRBV18 and TRBJ1-2, with D possibly TRBD1 on 5 matching bases. Trimming shortened V by 2 bases and J by 5 bases, and 15 bases separated the two germline ends. The length of the CDR3 is 15 residues. Germline CDR1 is KGHSH and CDR2 is LQKENI. The CDR3: CASSPSDSRRYGYTF. CDR3 sequence (DNA): TGTGCCAGCTCACCATCTGACAGTCGTCGGTATGGCTACACCTTC.

The CDR3, as DNA: TGTGCCAGCAGCTTAATCCTAGTAGCCGATACGCAGTATTTT. The encoded protein is CASSLILVADTQYF. The chain uses TRBV11-2 and TRBJ2-3, with D hard to call. Deletions cut 2 bases from V and 6 bases from J, with 12 bases between. This CDR3 has 14 amino acids. Per germline, CDR1 SGHAT and CDR2 FQNNGV.

The rearrangement uses TRBV29-1 and TRBJ2-7; tentative D call: TRBD1 (5 bases). V was shortened by 4 bases and J by 3 bases, with 16 bases between the two germline ends. CDR3 length: 14 residues. The germline gives CDR1 SQVTM, CDR2 ANQGSEA. The CDR3 region is CSVVSNYQGYEQYF. The CDR3 DNA follows: TGCAGCGTTGTCTCTAACTATCAGGGCTACGAGCAGTACTTC.

This chain's CDR3 is CAHDTEAFF. CDR3 DNA: TGTGCACATGACACTGAAGCTTTCTTT. This chain connects TRBV12-2 to TRBJ1-1; the listed D gene, TRBD1, was not tested against the DNA. TRBV12-2 constitutes a pseudogene. The CDR3 has 9 residues.